What follows are 6 T cell receptor beta chains derived from one specimen sequenced in a study of identifying expanded T cells in peripheral blood. Clones were read by immunoSEQ multiplex PCR, and TCRdb kept only the in-frame ones, dropping some. Of 81,000 or so clones listed, around 84% are singletons. What was sequenced was blood. The receptors originated from a person aged 18 to 70 in good health.

The rearrangement links TRBV5-4 to TRBJ2-1, with 7 positions matching TRBD2. This CDR3 has 16 residues. The V gene's germline CDR1 is SGHNT and CDR2 YYREEE (reference sequence). The trim removed 0 bases at V and 3 bases at J, leaving 6 bases unmatched. The CDR3 protein is CASSLGLADYYNEQFF. The CDR3 DNA follows: TGTGCCAGCAGCTTGGGACTAGCTGATTACTACAATGAGCAGTTCTTC.

This rearrangement joins TRBV12-5 to TRBJ2-1; unclear D gene. Germline V gene lookup returns CDR1 LGHNT and CDR2 FRNRAP. The CDR3 contains 13 residues. Trimming shortened V by 6 bases and J by 6 bases, and 12 bases separated the two germline ends. The CDR3 DNA follows: TGTGCTAGTGGCTCCGCCAGGACCAATGAGCAGTTCTTC. It specifies CASGSARTNEQFF.

This clone occurred a few times. The chain recombines TRBV4-2 with TRBJ1-2, with 7 bases that match TRBD1. V trimming: 4 bases; J trimming: 6 bases; junction bases outside the gene matches: 17. CDR3 size: 17 residues. CDR1 is LGHNA, CDR2 YNFKEQ, per germline. The CDR3 loop reads CASSRIVTGLGGDGYTF. The CDR3 nucleotides are TGTGCCAGCAGCCGCATAGTGACAGGGCTTGGGGGCGATGGCTACACCTTC.

This clone was detected ten times or more. The rearrangement links TRBV6-6 to TRBJ1-2, with TRBD1 matching 7 bases. The CDR3 length is 14 residues. Germline CDR1 MNHNY, CDR2 SVGAGI (reference sequence). Unmatched junction bases numbered 8, after V lost 7 bases and J lost 3 bases. Written as DNA, the CDR3 is TGTGCCAGCACACCAACAGGGGTGGACTATGGCTACACCTTC. Translating it yields CASTPTGVDYGYTF.

The chain recombines TRBV30 with TRBJ1-1, with 8 bases matching TRBD1. Looked up from germline, CDR1 is GTSNPN and CDR2 is SVGIG (reference sequence). V dropped 3 bases and J dropped 1; count of bases not matched to a gene: 7. The CDR3 is made up of 15 amino acids. The CDR3 bases are TGTGCCTGGAGCCCCAAAGGGACAGGGAACACTGAAGCTTTCTTT. Amino acid sequence: CAWSPKGTGNTEAFF.

The gene calls are TRBV6-6 and TRBJ2-7; TRBD2 might be the D (5 bases). The CDR3 contains 15 residues. Between the trimmed V and J ends, which lost 6 bases and 3 bases, there was a span of 18 bases. Germline V gene data show CDR1 as MNHNY and CDR2 as SVGAGI (reference sequence). In nucleotides, the CDR3 is TGTGCCAGCAGCCCCGATGGTTGGGAGTTCTACGAGCAGTACTTC. Translation gives CASSPDGWEFYEQYF.